This TCR beta chain is from a study of OX40 agonist ivuxolimab in advanced cancers. Profiling relied on immunoSEQ multiplex PCR, and the TCRdb table lists in-frame clones only, not all of them. Of under 100,000 clones listed, nearly 90% were seen once; the top ten hold 0.15% to 0.2%. The sequence was collected from an adult with an advanced solid tumor such as melanoma, head and neck, liver or kidney cancer. The source material was CD4+ or CD8+ T cells sorted from blood, sampled in a trial of the OX40 agonist ivuxolimab.

CDR3 sequence: CASSLVSARESTDTQYF. As DNA, the CDR3 is TGTGCCAGCAGCTTAGTCTCCGCCAGGGAAAGCACAGATACGCAGTATTTT. This sequence joins TRBV7-8 and TRBJ2-3, with D possibly TRBD1 on 5 matching bases. The CDR3 sequence is 17 residues long. Trimming took 1 base from V and 0 from J, leaving 14 bases between them. The germline gives CDR1 SGHVS, CDR2 FQNEAQ.